This T cell receptor beta chain was sequenced in a study of CXCR3-negative and CXCR3-positive naive CD8 T cells. UMI-tagged TRB cDNA libraries were built via 5' RACE. With the 5' RACE reads reprocessed, TCRdb shows one record per CDR3 protein and no DNA. The sample is made up of more than 6,500 distinct CDR3 sequences, and the top ten hold 1.3% of it. Germline-derived CDR1 and CDR2 are SQVTM and ANQGSEA. CDR3 length: 20 residues. General observations from the study: CXCR3-positive naive cells carried more hydrophobic TRB CDR3s than CXCR3-negative naive cells did.

Turning to this clonotype: What it binds is unknown.

This rearrangement joins TRBV29-1 to TRBJ2-2; with no DNA, the TCRdb D assignment of TRBD2 cannot be verified. The receptor was isolated from a human donor in good health. Some clones in this sample may be carry-over from other donors' samples. Material: naive CXCR3+ CD8+ T cells from blood. Subset: CD45RO-CCR7+CD27+CD95- naive CD8+ T cells expressing CXCR3 (TNR3+). CDR3 region: CSVESLGLAGETKNTGELFF.